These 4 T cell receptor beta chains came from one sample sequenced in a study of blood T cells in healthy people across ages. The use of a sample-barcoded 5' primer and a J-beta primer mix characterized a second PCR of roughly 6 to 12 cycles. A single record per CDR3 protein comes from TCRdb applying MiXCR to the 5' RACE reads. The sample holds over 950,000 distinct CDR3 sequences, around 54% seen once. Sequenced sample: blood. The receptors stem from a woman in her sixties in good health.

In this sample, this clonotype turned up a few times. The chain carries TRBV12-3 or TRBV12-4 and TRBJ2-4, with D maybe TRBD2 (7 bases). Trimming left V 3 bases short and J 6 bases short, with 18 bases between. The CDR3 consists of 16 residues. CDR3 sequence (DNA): TGTGCCAGCAGTTTTACCCGAGGGGGAGGGGCAAACATTCAGTACTTC. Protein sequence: CASSFTRGGGANIQYF.

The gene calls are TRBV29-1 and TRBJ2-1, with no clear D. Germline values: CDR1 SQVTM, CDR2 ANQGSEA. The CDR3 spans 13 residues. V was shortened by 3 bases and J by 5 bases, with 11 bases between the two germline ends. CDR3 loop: CSVESPLNNEQFF. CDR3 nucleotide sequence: TGCAGCGTTGAGTCCCCGTTGAACAATGAGCAGTTCTTC.

The CDR3 loop is CASSSVVRGWDNEQFF. In DNA, the CDR3 is TGTGCCAGCAGTTCGGTAGTGAGGGGGTGGGACAATGAGCAGTTCTTC. This chain uses TRBV28 with TRBJ2-1; maybe TRBD1 (6 bases). Trimming shortened V by 4 bases and J by 5 bases, and 18 bases separated the two germline ends. Germline CDR1 reads MDHEN; CDR2 reads SYDVKM. The CDR3 contains 16 residues.

DNA for the CDR3: TGTGCCAGCAGCCTCCGACTAAGGGGGTACGAGCAGTACTTC. It codes for CASSLRLRGYEQYF. The chain links TRBV7-2 to TRBJ2-7, with D maybe TRBD1 (6 bases). The CDR3 has 14 residues. The V gene's germline CDR1 is SGHTA and CDR2 FQGNSA. Trimming removed 5 bases at V and 4 bases at J, with 15 bases between.